This T cell receptor (beta chain) emerged from a study of blood T cell repertoires in COVID-19. The overall study: Samples taken during acute and convalescent COVID-19 were collected in the United States, Italy and Spain. The analysed material was cDNA or gDNA that came from T cells, B-cell-depleted T cells, or PBMCs.

The CDR3 runs to 16 residues. The J segment lost 3 bases and the V segment lost 0 bases, leaving 3 bases of the junction unmatched. Germline V CDR1 and CDR2: LNHDA, SQIVND (reference sequence). In the original workflow: Nucleated cell number was recorded as an estimate derived from reference gene primer amplification. The protocol was immunoSEQ multiplex PCR, while the TCRdb copy is restricted to in-frame clones and leaves out a portion. V and J calls and clone size are those listed in that table; D and trimming were worked out from the DNA. The data contain 300,000 to 400,000 clones, around 89% of them singletons.

The TCR originated in a woman aged 45-65 years with active or convalescent COVID-19. The gene calls are TRBV19 and TRBJ2-2; 8 nucleotides agree with TRBD1. The sequenced material came from peripheral blood. This CDR3 reads CASSIETGAYTGELFF. CDR3 DNA: TGTGCCAGTAGTATAGAGACAGGGGCGTACACCGGGGAGCTGTTTTTT.